This T cell receptor beta chain is from a study of blood T cell repertoires in COVID-19. Study-wide background: The study drew acute and convalescent COVID-19 samples from the United States, Italy and Spain.

Only in-frame clones appear in the TCRdb table, and some are missing; sequencing was by immunoSEQ multiplex PCR. Counted here are about 88,000 clones, around 90% occurring once; the ten biggest clones make up approximately 20%. Seattle researchers signed up patients amid active infection and tracked them longitudinally. The sequence was collected from a woman aged 60-75 years with COVID-19, enrolled during active disease. Input material: peripheral blood.

The CDR3 spells CASSILGDSDGDTQYF. In DNA form, the CDR3 reads TGTGCCAGTAGTATTTTAGGGGACAGTGATGGAGATACGCAGTATTTT. The rearrangement joins TRBV19 to TRBJ2-3; the match to TRBD1 covers 7 bases. Germline CDR1 and CDR2: LNHDA and SQIVND (reference sequence). The CDR3 has 16 residues. Trimming cost V 3 bases and J 5 bases; bases outside gene matches: 11.